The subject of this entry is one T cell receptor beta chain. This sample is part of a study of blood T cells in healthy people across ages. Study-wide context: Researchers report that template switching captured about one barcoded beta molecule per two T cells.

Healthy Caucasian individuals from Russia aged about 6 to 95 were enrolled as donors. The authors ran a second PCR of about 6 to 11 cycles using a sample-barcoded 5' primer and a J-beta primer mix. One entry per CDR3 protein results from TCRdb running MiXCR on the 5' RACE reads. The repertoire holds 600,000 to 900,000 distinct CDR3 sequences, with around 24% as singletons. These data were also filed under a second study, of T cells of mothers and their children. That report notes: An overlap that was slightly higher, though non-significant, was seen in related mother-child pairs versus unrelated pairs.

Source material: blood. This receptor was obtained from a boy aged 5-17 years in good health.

CDR3 residues: CSVDFKEQETQYF. CDR3 coding DNA: TGCAGCGTTGACTTTAAAGAACAAGAGACCCAGTACTTC. This chain uses TRBV29-1 with TRBJ2-5; D unresolved. This CDR3 contains 13 residues. Trimming took off 3 bases at V and 2 bases at J, with 10 bases between the two ends. Germline V gives CDR1 SQVTM, CDR2 ANQGSEA.